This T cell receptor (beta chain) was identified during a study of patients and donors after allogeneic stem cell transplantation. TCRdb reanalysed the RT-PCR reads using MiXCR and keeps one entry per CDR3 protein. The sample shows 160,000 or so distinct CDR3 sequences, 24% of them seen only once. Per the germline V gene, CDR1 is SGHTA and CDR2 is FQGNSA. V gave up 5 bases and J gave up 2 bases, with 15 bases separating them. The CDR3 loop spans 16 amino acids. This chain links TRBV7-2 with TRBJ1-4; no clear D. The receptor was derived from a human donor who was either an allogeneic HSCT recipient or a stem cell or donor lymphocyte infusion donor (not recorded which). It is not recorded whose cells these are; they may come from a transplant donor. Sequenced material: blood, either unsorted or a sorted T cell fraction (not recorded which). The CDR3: CASSVGPVSTNEKLFF. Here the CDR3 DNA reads TGTGCCAGCAGCGTAGGACCAGTGTCGACTAATGAAAAACTGTTTTTT.